The T cell receptor (beta chain) under discussion was sequenced for a study of cytomegalovirus exposure and HLA in healthy donors. This CDR3 region has 13 residues. Germline lookup yields CDR1 SGHTA and CDR2 FQGTGA. Deletions cut 6 bases from V and 4 bases from J, with 12 bases between. The PCR used 60 Vbeta and 13 Jbeta primers. In the study's own analysis: As a later analysis found, there were 70 million to 100 million unique TCR beta chains, of which roughly 11 million were shared. Using immunoSEQ multiplex PCR, the repertoire was profiled, and TCRdb retains in-frame clones only, with some absent. Clone size and V and J calls were adopted from that table, with D and trimming inferred from the DNA. The sample holds some 220,000 clones, 77% seen once.

V is TRBV7-3 and J is TRBJ2-5; D call uncertain. The TCR sequence derives from a woman aged 60 to 75 in good health and CMV-seropositive. The sample consisted of PBMCs. This CDR3 is CASSPSPRETQYF. DNA of the CDR3: TGTGCCAGCAGTCCAAGTCCCAGAGAGACCCAGTACTTC. Full variable domain (outside the CDR3, taken from reference TRBV7-3 and TRBJ2-5): GAGVSQTPSNKVTEKGKYVELRCDPISGHTALYWYRQSLGQGPEFLIYFQGTGAADDSGLPNDRFFAVRPEGSVSTLKIQRTERGDSAVYLCASSPSPRETQYFGPGTRLLVL.